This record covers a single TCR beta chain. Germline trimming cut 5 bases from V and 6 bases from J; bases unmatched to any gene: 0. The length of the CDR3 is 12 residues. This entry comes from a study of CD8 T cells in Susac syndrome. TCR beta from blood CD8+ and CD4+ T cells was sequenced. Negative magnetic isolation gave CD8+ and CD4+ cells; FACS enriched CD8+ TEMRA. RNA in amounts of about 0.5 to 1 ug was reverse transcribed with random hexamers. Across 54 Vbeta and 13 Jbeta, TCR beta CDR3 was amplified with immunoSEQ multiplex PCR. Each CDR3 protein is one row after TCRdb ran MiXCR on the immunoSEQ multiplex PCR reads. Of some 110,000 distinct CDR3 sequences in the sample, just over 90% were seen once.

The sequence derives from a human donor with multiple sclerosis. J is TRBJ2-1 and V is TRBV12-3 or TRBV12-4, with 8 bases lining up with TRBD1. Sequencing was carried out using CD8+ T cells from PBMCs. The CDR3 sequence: CASSDRGNEQFF. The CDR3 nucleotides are TGTGCCAGCAGTGACAGGGGCAATGAGCAGTTCTTC.